These 16 T cell receptor beta chains originate from one sample sequenced in a study of control samples from healthy donors and cancer patients. This table comes from immunoSEQ multiplex PCR, and its TCRdb copy is limited to in-frame clones, with some not included. The sample lists roughly 200,000 clones, approximately 90% occurring once. The source material was blood. All receptors derive from a man younger than 45 in good health.

V and J are TRBV19 and TRBJ1-4; no clear D. V shed 3 bases and J shed 0 bases, with 5 bases lying between them. From germline, CDR1 is LNHDA and CDR2 SQIVND (reference sequence). This CDR3 contains 14 residues. Written as DNA, the CDR3 is TGTGCCAGTAGTATTACCGCAACTAATGAAAAACTGTTTTTT. Protein: CASSITATNEKLFF.

The genes are TRBV11-2 and TRBJ1-2; D is possibly TRBD1 (6 bases). CDR3 size: 14 residues. Trimming pared 5 bases from V and 3 bases from J, leaving 13 bases between. Germline V gene lookup returns CDR1 SGHAT and CDR2 FQNNGV. CDR3 region: CASSIEQGYYGYTF. CDR3 nucleotides: TGTGCCAGCAGCATTGAACAGGGATACTATGGCTACACCTTC.

The genes are TRBV11-3 and TRBJ2-1, with D possibly being TRBD1 or TRBD2 (5 bases each). The V end was cut by 5 bases, the J end by 0 bases, with 11 bases between. The CDR3 is 15 amino acids. Germline CDR1 and CDR2: SGHNT and YENEEA. The CDR3 sequence: CASSPGRSSYNEQFF. Here the CDR3 DNA reads TGTGCCAGCAGCCCGGGACGGAGCTCCTACAATGAGCAGTTCTTC.

The chain combines TRBV5-5 with TRBJ1-2, with D tentatively TRBD1 (6 bases). Germline values: CDR1 SGHKS, CDR2 YYEKEE (reference sequence). This CDR3 comprises 13 residues. Trimming pared 4 bases from V and 4 bases from J, leaving 11 bases between. The CDR3 bases are TGTGCCAGCAGCCACACGACAGGCTATGGCTACACCTTC. Translating gives CASSHTTGYGYTF.

This chain connects TRBV5-1 to TRBJ2-3, with D possibly TRBD1 on 6 matching bases. With 0 bases removed from V and 5 bases from J, the gap between germline ends came to 10 bases. CDR3 length: 14 amino acids. Germline lookup yields CDR1 SGHRS and CDR2 YFSETQ. CDR3 residues: CASSLVGAKDTQYF. DNA for the CDR3: TGCGCCAGCAGCTTGGTGGGGGCGAAAGATACGCAGTATTTT.

V is TRBV7-3 and J is TRBJ1-5, with TRBD1 matching 9 bases. The CDR3 totals 20 residues. Per germline, CDR1 SGHTA and CDR2 FQGTGA. Trimming took 0 bases from V and 0 from J; bases not matched to a gene: 12. In DNA, the CDR3 is TGTGCCAGCAGCTTAACTGAGTGGGACAGGGTAAATTATAGCAATCAGCCCCAGCATTTT. It encodes CASSLTEWDRVNYSNQPQHF.

The genes are TRBV12-3 or TRBV12-4 and TRBJ2-4; D is tentatively TRBD1 or TRBD2 (5 bases each). The CDR3 extends over 13 amino acids. Trimming cost V 3 bases and J 6 bases, with 9 bases left between them. This CDR3 reads CASSFGAPNIQYF. CDR3 in DNA: TGTGCCAGCAGTTTCGGGGCCCCAAACATTCAGTACTTC.

The chain joins TRBV19 to TRBJ1-5, with 9 bases matching TRBD1. Germline CDR1 is LNHDA and CDR2 is SQIVND (reference sequence). Trimming took 3 bases from V and 1 from J; bases not matched to a gene: 13. This CDR3 has 19 amino acids. This CDR3 is CASSMSGGTGLSSNQPQHF. The CDR3 coding sequence is TGTGCCAGTAGTATGTCTGGCGGGACAGGGCTTTCGAGCAATCAGCCCCAGCATTTT.

This clone was counted a few times. The CDR3 region has the DNA TGTGCCAGCAGAGGACAGGTTAATTCACCCCTCCACTTT. It translates to CASRGQVNSPLHF. The rearrangement links TRBV2 to TRBJ1-6; TRBD1 matches 7 bases. There are 13 residues in the CDR3. V lost 6 bases to trimming and J lost 6 bases; unmatched junction nucleotides: 2. Germline loops: CDR1 SNHLY, CDR2 FYNNEI.

CDR3 bases: TGTGCCAGCAGTCAATCCAAGGGGCAGTCCTACGAGCAGTACTTC. It encodes CASSQSKGQSYEQYF. The chain recombines TRBV6-6 with TRBJ2-7; maybe TRBD1 (5 bases). CDR3 size: 15 residues. Germline values: CDR1 MNHNY, CDR2 SVGAGI (reference sequence). V dropped 5 bases and J dropped 1 base, with 15 bases sitting between them.

The chain is built from TRBV14 and TRBJ2-4; a weak D match, TRBD2 (7 bases). The V end was cut by 1 base, the J end by 3 bases, with 16 bases between. The V gene's germline CDR1 is SGHDN and CDR2 FVKESK. This CDR3 comprises 17 residues. The DNA of the CDR3 is TGTGCCAGCAGCCAAGGACGTGGGGGGGCTAGCAAAAACATTCAGTACTTC. Translation gives CASSQGRGGASKNIQYF.

The chain has TRBV24-1 and TRBJ2-7; 16 bases are a match to TRBD2. The CDR3 extends over 16 amino acids. Germline trimming cut 2 bases from V and 4 bases from J; bases unmatched to any gene: 1. Germline V gives CDR1 KGHDR, CDR2 SFDVKD. CDR3 in amino acids: CATSDWGLAGGYEQYF. In DNA form, the CDR3 reads TGTGCCACCAGTGATTGGGGACTAGCGGGGGGGTACGAGCAGTACTTC.

The chain is built from TRBV6-1 and TRBJ1-4; D call uncertain. The CDR3 is 15 residues long. V lost 3 bases and J 7 bases, leaving 15 bases between the germline ends. Germline-derived CDR1 and CDR2 are MNHNS and SASEGT. CDR3: CASSELKVVREKLFF. The DNA of the CDR3 is TGTGCCAGCAGTGAGTTAAAGGTCGTCCGTGAAAAACTGTTTTTT.

The rearrangement joins TRBV18 to TRBJ2-1, with D unresolved. Germline CDR1 and CDR2: KGHSH and LQKENI. The V gene lost 0 bases and the J gene lost 7 bases, with 10 bases spanning the gap. The CDR3 is 14 residues long. CDR3 protein: CASSPPTLQNEQFF. The CDR3 DNA reads TGTGCCAGCTCACCACCGACTTTGCAAAATGAGCAGTTCTTC.

The chain joins TRBV19 to TRBJ2-1, with D possibly TRBD1 on 5 matching bases. Trimming cost V 3 bases and J 6 bases, with 9 bases left between them. Germline CDR1 and CDR2: LNHDA and SQIVND (reference sequence). CDR3 length: 13 residues. This CDR3 is CASSIHQGNEQFF. The CDR3 coding sequence is TGTGCCAGTAGTATTCACCAGGGCAATGAGCAGTTCTTC.

The rearrangement joins TRBV7-9 to TRBJ1-2; D not resolved. Germline V lookup: CDR1 SEHNR, CDR2 FQNEAQ (reference sequence). CDR3 length equals 13 residues. V was clipped by 4 bases and J by 4 bases, with 10 bases between them. CDR3 sequence (DNA): TGTGCCAGCAGCTCCGGGCCATTCTATGGCTACACCTTC. Its translation is CASSSGPFYGYTF.